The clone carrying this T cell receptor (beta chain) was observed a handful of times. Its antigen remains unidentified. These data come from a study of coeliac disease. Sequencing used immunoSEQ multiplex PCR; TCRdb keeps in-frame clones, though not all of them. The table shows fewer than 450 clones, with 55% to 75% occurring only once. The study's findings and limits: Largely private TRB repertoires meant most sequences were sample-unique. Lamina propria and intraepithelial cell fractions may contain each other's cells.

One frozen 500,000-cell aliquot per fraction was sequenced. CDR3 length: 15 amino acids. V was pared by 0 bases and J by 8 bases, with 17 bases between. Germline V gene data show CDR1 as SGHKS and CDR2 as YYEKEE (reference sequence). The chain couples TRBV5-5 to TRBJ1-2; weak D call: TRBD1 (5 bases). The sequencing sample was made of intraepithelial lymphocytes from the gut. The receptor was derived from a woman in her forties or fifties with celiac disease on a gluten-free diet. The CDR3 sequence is CASSLGLGTWGGYTF. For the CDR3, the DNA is TGTGCCAGCAGCTTGGGTTTAGGGACTTGGGGAGGCTACACCTTC.